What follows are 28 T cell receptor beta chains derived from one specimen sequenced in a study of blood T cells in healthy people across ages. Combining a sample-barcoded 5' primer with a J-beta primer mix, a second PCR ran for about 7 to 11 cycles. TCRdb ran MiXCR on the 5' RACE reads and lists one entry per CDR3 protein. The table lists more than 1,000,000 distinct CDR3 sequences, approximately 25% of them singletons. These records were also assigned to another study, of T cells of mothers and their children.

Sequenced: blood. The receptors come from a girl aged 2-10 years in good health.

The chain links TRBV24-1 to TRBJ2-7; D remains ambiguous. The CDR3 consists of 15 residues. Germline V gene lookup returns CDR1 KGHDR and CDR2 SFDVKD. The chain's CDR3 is CVPAISTVGSYEQYF. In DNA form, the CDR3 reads TGTGTCCCGGCGATCTCAACGGTCGGCTCCTACGAGCAGTACTTC.

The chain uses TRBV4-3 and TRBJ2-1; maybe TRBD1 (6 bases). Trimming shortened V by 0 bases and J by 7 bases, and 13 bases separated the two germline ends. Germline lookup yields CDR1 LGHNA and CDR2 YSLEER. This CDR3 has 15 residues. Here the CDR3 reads CASSQDRTGRNEQFF. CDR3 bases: TGCGCCAGCAGCCAAGATCGTACAGGGCGGAATGAGCAGTTCTTC.

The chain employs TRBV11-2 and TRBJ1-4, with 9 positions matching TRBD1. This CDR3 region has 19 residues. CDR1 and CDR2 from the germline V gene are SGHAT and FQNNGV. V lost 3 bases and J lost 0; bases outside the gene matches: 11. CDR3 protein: CASSFLMDRGRATNEKLFF. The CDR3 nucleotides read TGTGCCAGCAGCTTTCTTATGGACAGGGGACGTGCAACTAATGAAAAACTGTTTTTT.

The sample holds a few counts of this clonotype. The chain's CDR3 is CASSQGKDTEAFF. The DNA of the CDR3 is TGTGCCAGCAGCCAGGGGAAGGACACTGAAGCTTTCTTT. The gene calls are TRBV7-2 and TRBJ1-1, with a possible D match to TRBD1 (6 bases). CDR3 length equals 13 residues. The germline CDR1 and CDR2 sequences are SGHTA and FQGNSA. Trimming took 5 bases from V and 3 from J, leaving 10 bases between them.

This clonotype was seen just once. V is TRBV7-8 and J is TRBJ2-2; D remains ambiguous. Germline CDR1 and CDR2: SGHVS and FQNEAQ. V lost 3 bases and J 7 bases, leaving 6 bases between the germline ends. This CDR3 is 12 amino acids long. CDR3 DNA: TGTGCCAGCAGCTTTAATGGCGGGGAGCTGTTTTTT. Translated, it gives CASSFNGGELFF.

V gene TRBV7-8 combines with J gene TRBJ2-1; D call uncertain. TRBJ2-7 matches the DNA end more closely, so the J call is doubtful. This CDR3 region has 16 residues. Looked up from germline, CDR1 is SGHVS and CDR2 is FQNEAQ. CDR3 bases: TGTGCCAGCAGCTTAGTTGGCCCGGGCAGACTTCGGGAGCAGTACTTC. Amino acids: CASSLVGPGRLREQYF.

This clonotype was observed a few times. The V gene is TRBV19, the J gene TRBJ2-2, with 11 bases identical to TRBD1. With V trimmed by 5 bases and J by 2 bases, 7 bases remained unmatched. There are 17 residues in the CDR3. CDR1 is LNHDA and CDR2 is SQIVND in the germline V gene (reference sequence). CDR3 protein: CASSPGQGVPNTGELFF. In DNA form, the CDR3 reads TGTGCCAGTAGTCCGGGACAGGGGGTTCCCAACACCGGGGAGCTGTTTTTT. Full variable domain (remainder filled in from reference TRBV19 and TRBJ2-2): DGGITQSPKYLFRKEGQNVTLSCEQNLNHDAMYWYRQDPGQGLRLIYYSQIVNDFQKGDIAEGYSVSREKKESFPLTVTSAQKNPTAFYLCASSPGQGVPNTGELFFGEGSRLTVL.

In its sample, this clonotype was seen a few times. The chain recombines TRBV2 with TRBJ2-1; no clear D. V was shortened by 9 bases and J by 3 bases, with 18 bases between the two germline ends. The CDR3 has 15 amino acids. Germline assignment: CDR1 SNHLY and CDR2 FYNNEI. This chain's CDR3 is CASQKSLDLYNEQFF. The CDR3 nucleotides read TGTGCCAGTCAGAAATCGCTGGACCTCTACAATGAGCAGTTCTTC.

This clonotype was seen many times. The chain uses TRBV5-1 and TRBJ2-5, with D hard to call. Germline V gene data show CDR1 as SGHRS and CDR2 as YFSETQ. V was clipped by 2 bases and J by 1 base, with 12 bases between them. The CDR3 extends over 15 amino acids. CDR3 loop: CASSFRYYLQETQYF. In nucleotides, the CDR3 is TGCGCCAGCAGCTTTAGGTACTATCTCCAAGAGACCCAGTACTTC. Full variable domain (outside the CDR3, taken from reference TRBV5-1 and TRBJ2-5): KAGVTQTPRYLIKTRGQQVTLSCSPISGHRSVSWYQQTPGQGLQFLFEYFSETQRNKGNFPGRFSGRQFSNSRSEMNVSTLELGDSALYLCASSFRYYLQETQYFGPGTRLLVL.

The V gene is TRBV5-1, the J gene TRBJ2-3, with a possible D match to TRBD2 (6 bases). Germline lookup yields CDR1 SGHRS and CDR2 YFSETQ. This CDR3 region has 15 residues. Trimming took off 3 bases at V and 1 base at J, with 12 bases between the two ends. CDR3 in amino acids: CASSYLIAGTDTQYF. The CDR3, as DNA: TGCGCCAGCAGCTACCTAATAGCGGGCACAGATACGCAGTATTTT.

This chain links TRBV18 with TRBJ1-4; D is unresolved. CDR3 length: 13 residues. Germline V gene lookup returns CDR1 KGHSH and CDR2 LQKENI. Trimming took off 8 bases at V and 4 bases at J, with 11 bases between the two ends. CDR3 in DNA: TGTGCCAGCGTTGACCGACGTAATGAAAAACTGTTTTTT. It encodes CASVDRRNEKLFF.

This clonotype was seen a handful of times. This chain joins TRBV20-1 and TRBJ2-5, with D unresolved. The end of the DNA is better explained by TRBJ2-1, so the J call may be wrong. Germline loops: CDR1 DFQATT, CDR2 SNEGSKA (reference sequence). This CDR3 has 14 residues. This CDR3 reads CSAIRVSTGGGQFF. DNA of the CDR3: TGCAGTGCTATCCGCGTGTCTACTGGTGGTGGGCAGTTCTTC.

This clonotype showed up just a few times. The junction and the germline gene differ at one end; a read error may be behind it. The CDR3 DNA reads TGTACCAGCAGTATGGGACAGGCGGGCATAGGGGAAAAACTGTTTTTT. Residues: CTSSMGQAGIGEKLFF. The rearrangement joins TRBV6-1 to TRBJ1-4; 8 nucleotides line up with TRBD1. Germline V gene sequence: CDR1 MNHNS, CDR2 SASEGT. The CDR3 spans 16 residues.

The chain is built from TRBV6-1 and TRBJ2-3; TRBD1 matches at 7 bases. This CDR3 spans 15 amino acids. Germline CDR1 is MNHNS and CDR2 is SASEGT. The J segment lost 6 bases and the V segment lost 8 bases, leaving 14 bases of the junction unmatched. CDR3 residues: CASGWDSPFLDTQYF. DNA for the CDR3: TGTGCCAGCGGTTGGGACAGCCCTTTCCTCGATACGCAGTATTTT.

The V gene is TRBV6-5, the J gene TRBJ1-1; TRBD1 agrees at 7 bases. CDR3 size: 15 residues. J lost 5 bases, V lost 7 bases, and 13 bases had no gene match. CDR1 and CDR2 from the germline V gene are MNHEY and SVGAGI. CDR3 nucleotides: TGTGCCAGCACCCTATGGAGGGGGCGGAGGACTGAAGCTTTCTTT. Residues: CASTLWRGRRTEAFF.

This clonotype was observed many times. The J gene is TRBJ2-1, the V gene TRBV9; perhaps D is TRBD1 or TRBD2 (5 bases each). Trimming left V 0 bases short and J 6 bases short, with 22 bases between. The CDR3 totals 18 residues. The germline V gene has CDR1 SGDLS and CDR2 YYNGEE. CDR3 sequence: CASSVGPTRGPSPNEQFF. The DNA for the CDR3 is TGTGCCAGCAGCGTAGGTCCTACCCGGGGCCCCAGCCCCAATGAGCAGTTCTTC.

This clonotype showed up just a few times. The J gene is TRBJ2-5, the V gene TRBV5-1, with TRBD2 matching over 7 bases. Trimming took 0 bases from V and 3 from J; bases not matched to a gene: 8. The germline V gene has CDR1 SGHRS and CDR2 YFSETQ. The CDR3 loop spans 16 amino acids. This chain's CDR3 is CASSLDPGLPEETQYF. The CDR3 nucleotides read TGCGCCAGCAGCTTGGATCCGGGACTACCTGAAGAGACCCAGTACTTC.

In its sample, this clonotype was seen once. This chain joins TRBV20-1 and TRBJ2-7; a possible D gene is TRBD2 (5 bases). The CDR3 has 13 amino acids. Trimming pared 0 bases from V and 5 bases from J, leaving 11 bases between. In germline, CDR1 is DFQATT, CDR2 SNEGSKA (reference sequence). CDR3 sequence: CSARDHGSDEQYF. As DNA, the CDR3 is TGCAGTGCTAGAGATCATGGGAGCGACGAGCAGTACTTC.

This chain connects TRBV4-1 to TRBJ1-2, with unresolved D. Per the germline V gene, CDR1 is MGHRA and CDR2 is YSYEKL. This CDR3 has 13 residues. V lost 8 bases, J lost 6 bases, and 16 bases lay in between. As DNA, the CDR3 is TGCGCCAGCGGAGGTGGGATTATGGATGGCTACACCTTC. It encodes CASGGGIMDGYTF.

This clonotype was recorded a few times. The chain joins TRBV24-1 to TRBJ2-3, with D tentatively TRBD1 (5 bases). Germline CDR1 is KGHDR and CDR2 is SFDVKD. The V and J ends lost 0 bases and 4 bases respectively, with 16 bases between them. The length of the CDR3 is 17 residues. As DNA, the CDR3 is TGTGCCACCAGTGATTTGAAGGGTGGGGCCCCACCAGATACGCAGTATTTT. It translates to CATSDLKGGAPPDTQYF.

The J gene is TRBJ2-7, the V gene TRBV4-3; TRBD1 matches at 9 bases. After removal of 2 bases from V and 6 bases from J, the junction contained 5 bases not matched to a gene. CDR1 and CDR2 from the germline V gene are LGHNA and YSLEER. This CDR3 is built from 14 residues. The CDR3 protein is CASSQHDRGGEQYF. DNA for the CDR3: TGCGCCAGCAGCCAACATGACAGGGGGGGCGAGCAGTACTTC.

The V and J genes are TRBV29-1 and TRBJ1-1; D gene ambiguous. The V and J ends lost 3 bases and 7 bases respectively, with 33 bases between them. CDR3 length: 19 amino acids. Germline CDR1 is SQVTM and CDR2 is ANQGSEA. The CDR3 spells CSVEDPYAPGPPMSGEAFF. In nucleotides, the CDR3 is TGCAGCGTTGAGGATCCATACGCCCCGGGTCCCCCGATGTCTGGTGAAGCTTTCTTT.

CDR3 protein: CASDRGFNEKLFF. CDR3 nucleotide sequence: TGTGCCAGCGATCGTGGGTTCAATGAAAAACTGTTTTTT. The chain combines TRBV2 with TRBJ1-4, with D unclear. CDR3 length equals 13 residues. Germline CDR1 is SNHLY and CDR2 is FYNNEI. V gave up 8 bases and J gave up 5 bases, with 12 bases separating them.

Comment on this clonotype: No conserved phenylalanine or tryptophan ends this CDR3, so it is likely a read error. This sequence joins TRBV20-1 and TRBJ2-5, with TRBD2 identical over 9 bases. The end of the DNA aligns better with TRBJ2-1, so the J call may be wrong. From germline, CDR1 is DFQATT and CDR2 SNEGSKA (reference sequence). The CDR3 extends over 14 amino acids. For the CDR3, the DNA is TGCAGTGCTAGACTAGCGGGACTAGTTTATGAGCAGTTCCTC. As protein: CSARLAGLVYEQFL.

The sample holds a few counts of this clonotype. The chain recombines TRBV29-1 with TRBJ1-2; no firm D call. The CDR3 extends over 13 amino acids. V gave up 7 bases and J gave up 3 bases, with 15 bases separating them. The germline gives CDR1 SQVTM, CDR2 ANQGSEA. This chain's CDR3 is CSAGIGGDYGYTF. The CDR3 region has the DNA TGCAGCGCTGGGATAGGCGGAGACTATGGCTACACCTTC.

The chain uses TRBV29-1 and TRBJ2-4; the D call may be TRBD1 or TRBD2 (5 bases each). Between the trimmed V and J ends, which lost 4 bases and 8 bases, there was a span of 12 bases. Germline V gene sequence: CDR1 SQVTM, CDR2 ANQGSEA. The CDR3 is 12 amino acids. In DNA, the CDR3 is TGCAGCGTTGTTGGGACGTCGGACATTCAGTACTTC. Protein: CSVVGTSDIQYF.

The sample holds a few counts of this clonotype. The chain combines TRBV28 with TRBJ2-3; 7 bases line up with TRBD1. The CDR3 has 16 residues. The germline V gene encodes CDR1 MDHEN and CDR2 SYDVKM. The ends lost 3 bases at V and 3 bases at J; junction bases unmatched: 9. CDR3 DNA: TGTGCCAGCAGTTTGGGGACGGGACAGTGGACAGATACGCAGTATTTT. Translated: CASSLGTGQWTDTQYF.

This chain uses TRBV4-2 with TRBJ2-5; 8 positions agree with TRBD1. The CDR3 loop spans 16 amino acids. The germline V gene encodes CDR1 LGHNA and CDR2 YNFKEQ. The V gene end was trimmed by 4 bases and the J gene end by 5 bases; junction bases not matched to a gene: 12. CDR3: CASSPQGQGGGETQYF. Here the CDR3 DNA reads TGTGCCAGCAGCCCTCAAGGACAGGGAGGAGGGGAGACCCAGTACTTC.